Following are 2 T cell receptor beta chains from one sample sequenced in a study of OX40 agonist ivuxolimab in advanced cancers. Libraries were prepared by immunoSEQ multiplex PCR; TCRdb keeps only in-frame clonotypes and omits some of them. Among some 70,000 clones listed, approximately 90% were seen once. The source was CD4+ or CD8+ T cells sorted from blood, collected in a trial of the OX40 agonist ivuxolimab. Receptors originate from an adult with an advanced solid tumor such as melanoma, head and neck, liver or kidney cancer.

V usage is TRBV5-1 and J usage is TRBJ2-7; 14 bases line up with TRBD2. The CDR3 runs to 17 residues. The germline V gene has CDR1 SGHRS and CDR2 YFSETQ. V trimming: 5 bases; J trimming: 4 bases; junction bases outside the gene matches: 11. The CDR3 sequence: CASSRTGTSGSQYEQYF. The CDR3, as DNA: TGCGCCAGCAGTCGTACCGGGACTAGCGGGAGTCAGTACGAGCAGTACTTC.

This clone was seen a single time. The chain joins TRBV5-1 to TRBJ2-1, with 8 bases identical to TRBD1. The CDR3 contains 15 residues. The ends lost 5 bases at V and 4 bases at J; junction bases unmatched: 8. Per germline, CDR1 SGHRS and CDR2 YFSETQ. The CDR3, as DNA: TGCGCCAGCAGGACTCAGGGGGCGGCTTACAATGAGCAGTTCTTC. Its translation is CASRTQGAAYNEQFF.